This is a list of T cell receptor beta chains from one sample in a study of OX40 agonist ivuxolimab in advanced cancers. Sequenced by immunoSEQ multiplex PCR; TCRdb stores in-frame clones only, minus some. Seen here are tens of thousands of clones, more than 75% observed once, and the top ten hold under 0.8%. The sequences come from CD4+ or CD8+ T cells sorted from blood, collected in a trial of the OX40 agonist ivuxolimab. These receptors came from an adult with an advanced solid tumor such as melanoma, head and neck, liver or kidney cancer. Both conserved end residues are part of each CDR3. The order of the fields is D gene, clone size, J gene, V gene, CDR3 DNA, CDR3 protein. A D gene is named only where the DNA matches it firmly. Not all rows give a size; the values are once, few, many and, for expanded clones, a class.

d_call: -
clone_size: -
j_call: TRBJ1-1
v_call: TRBV2
cdr3_nt: TGTGCCAGCAGTGAAAGGGCGTCCTCCGTGGCTGAAGCTTTCTTT
cdr3_aa: CASSERASSVAEAFF

d_call: -
clone_size: few
j_call: TRBJ2-5
v_call: TRBV6-1
cdr3_nt: TGTGCCAGCACTATAAGCCTGGGGGCTATAGAGACCCAGTACTTC
cdr3_aa: CASTISLGAIETQYF

d_call: -
clone_size: -
j_call: TRBJ1-1
v_call: TRBV30
cdr3_nt: TGTGCCTGGAGTGGCCGGAGGTTCGATCAAGCTTTCTTT
cdr3_aa: CAWSGRRFDQAFF

d_call: -
clone_size: -
j_call: TRBJ1-2
v_call: TRBV7-2
cdr3_nt: TGTGCCAGCAGCTTAGAGCCGGGCTATGGCTACACCTTC
cdr3_aa: CASSLEPGYGYTF

d_call: TRBD1
clone_size: -
j_call: TRBJ1-2
v_call: TRBV28
cdr3_nt: TGTGCCAGCAGTTCGCTATTCCCGGACAGGGGAAGAAGATATGGCTACACCTTC
cdr3_aa: CASSSLFPDRGRRYGYTF

d_call: TRBD1
clone_size: -
j_call: TRBJ1-5
v_call: TRBV15
cdr3_nt: TGTGCCACCAGCAGGGACAGGGGGGTCAATCAGCCCCAGCATTTT
cdr3_aa: CATSRDRGVNQPQHF

d_call: -
clone_size: -
j_call: TRBJ2-3
v_call: TRBV9
cdr3_nt: TGTGCCAGCAGCGTAGTCCTGGGAGTCGGTTCAGATACGCAGTATTTT
cdr3_aa: CASSVVLGVGSDTQYF

d_call: TRBD2
clone_size: -
j_call: TRBJ2-3
v_call: TRBV7-6
cdr3_nt: TGTGCCAGCAGCTTAGTTGGGTTGGCGGGGGAAGGAACAGATACGCAGTATTTT
cdr3_aa: CASSLVGLAGEGTDTQYF

d_call: -
clone_size: -
j_call: TRBJ1-2
v_call: TRBV4-3
cdr3_nt: TGCGCCAGCAGCCAAGATACGGGGGCGAACTATGGCTACACCTTC
cdr3_aa: CASSQDTGANYGYTF

d_call: -
clone_size: -
j_call: TRBJ1-1
v_call: TRBV29-1
cdr3_nt: TGCAGCGTTTACAGGAGCGCTGAAGCTTTCTTT
cdr3_aa: CSVYRSAEAFF

d_call: -
clone_size: -
j_call: TRBJ2-3
v_call: TRBV7-3
cdr3_nt: TGTGCCAGCAGCTTAGGGGCGGGGCAACTCACAGATACGCAGTATTTT
cdr3_aa: CASSLGAGQLTDTQYF

d_call: -
clone_size: -
j_call: TRBJ2-7
v_call: TRBV6-5
cdr3_nt: TGTGCCAGCAGCCCGTCCCTAGGGGTAGCCTACGAGCAGTACTTC
cdr3_aa: CASSPSLGVAYEQYF

d_call: -
clone_size: -
j_call: TRBJ2-7
v_call: TRBV5-1
cdr3_nt: TGCGCCAGCAGCTTGCCTACAACAAGCTACGAGCAGTACTTC
cdr3_aa: CASSLPTTSYEQYF

d_call: TRBD1
clone_size: -
j_call: TRBJ2-1
v_call: TRBV5-4
cdr3_nt: TGTGCCAGCAGCTCCGGGCCGGGACAGCCAAACAATGAGCAGTTCTTC
cdr3_aa: CASSSGPGQPNNEQFF

d_call: -
clone_size: -
j_call: TRBJ1-3
v_call: TRBV25-1
cdr3_nt: TGTGCCAGCAGTGACAGCGCCTCTGGAAACACCATATATTTT
cdr3_aa: CASSDSASGNTIYF

d_call: -
clone_size: -
j_call: TRBJ1-4
v_call: TRBV30
cdr3_nt: TGTGCCTGGAGGCCCCGGACAGCCTCTAATGAAAAACTGTTTTTT
cdr3_aa: CAWRPRTASNEKLFF